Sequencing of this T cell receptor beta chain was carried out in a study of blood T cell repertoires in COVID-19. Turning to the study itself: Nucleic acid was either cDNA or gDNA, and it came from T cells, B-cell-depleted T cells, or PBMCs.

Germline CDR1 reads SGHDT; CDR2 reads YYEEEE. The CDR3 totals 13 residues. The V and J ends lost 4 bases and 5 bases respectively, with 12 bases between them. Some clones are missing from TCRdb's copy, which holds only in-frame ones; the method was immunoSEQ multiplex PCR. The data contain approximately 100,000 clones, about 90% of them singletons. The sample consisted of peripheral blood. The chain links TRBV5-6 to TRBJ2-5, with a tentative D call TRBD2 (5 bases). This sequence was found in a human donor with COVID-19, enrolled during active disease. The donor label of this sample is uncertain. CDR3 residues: CASSPTWRETQYF. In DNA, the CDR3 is TGTGCCAGCAGCCCGACATGGAGGGAGACCCAGTACTTC.